One sample yielded the 5 T cell receptor beta chains listed below, sequenced in a study of shared clonotypes between healthy human individuals. Clones were read by immunoSEQ multiplex PCR, and TCRdb kept only the in-frame ones, dropping some. The repertoire consists of more than 2,000,000 clones, with 90% to 95% occurring once and the leading ten covering 0.39%. The source material was naive CD4+ T cells from PBMCs. Documented subset: CD45RA+ positively selected. The source is a man in his late teens or twenties in good health. Some clones in this sample may be carry-over from other donors' samples.

The J gene is TRBJ2-3, the V gene TRBV5-1, with 13 bases lining up with TRBD2. Germline V lookup: CDR1 SGHRS, CDR2 YFSETQ. CDR3 size: 16 residues. The V gene end was trimmed by 3 bases and the J gene end by 6 bases; junction bases not matched to a gene: 7. CDR3 DNA: TGCGCCAGCAGCTCCGGACTAGCGGGAGTTGTGGATACGCAGTATTTT. Its translation: CASSSGLAGVVDTQYF.

The chain combines TRBV13 with TRBJ2-7; no clear D gene. This CDR3 contains 14 residues. The V end lost 2 bases, the J end lost 3 bases, and 11 bases lay between the germline ends. From germline, CDR1 is PRHDT and CDR2 FYEKMQ (reference sequence). DNA of the CDR3: TGTGCCAGCAGCTTAACGTCGGTTAGCTACGAGCAGTACTTC. Its translation is CASSLTSVSYEQYF.

This rearrangement joins TRBV25-1 to TRBJ2-1, with TRBD1 matching 11 bases. From germline, CDR1 is MGHDK and CDR2 SYGVNS. The V segment lost 10 bases and the J segment 5 bases; nucleotides outside the gene matches: 7. The CDR3 is 14 amino acids. CDR3 sequence reads: CATRPGQGDNEQFF. The CDR3 bases are TGTGCCACCCGCCCGGGACAGGGGGACAATGAGCAGTTCTTC.

V is TRBV18 and J is TRBJ2-1; tentatively, D is TRBD1 (6 bases). This CDR3 contains 15 residues. V lost 0 bases and J 3 bases, leaving 9 bases between the germline ends. Looked up from germline, CDR1 is KGHSH and CDR2 is LQKENI. The CDR3 spells CASSPPRQDYNEQFF. The CDR3 DNA reads as TGTGCCAGCTCACCACCCCGACAGGACTACAATGAGCAGTTCTTC.

The chain joins TRBV6-5 to TRBJ1-2, with 9 positions matching TRBD1. Germline V CDR1 and CDR2: MNHEY, SVGAGI. The CDR3 runs to 15 residues. J was trimmed by 0 bases and V by 5 bases; bases with no gene match: 4. In DNA form, the CDR3 reads TGTGCCAGCAGTAAGCGGACAGGGGCTAACTATGGCTACACCTTC. This encodes CASSKRTGANYGYTF.